The next 17 T cell receptor beta chains were all read from a single sample in a study of blood T cells in healthy people across ages. The authors ran a second PCR of about 6 to 11 cycles using a sample-barcoded 5' primer and a J-beta primer mix. TCRdb called the 5' RACE reads again in MiXCR, with one record for every CDR3 protein. Counted here are around 1.5 million distinct CDR3 sequences, roughly a third occurring once; the ten biggest clones make up 10% to 12%. Sequenced input: blood. These receptors came from a woman aged 25 to 45 in good health.

This clonotype appeared many times. The chain recombines TRBV2 with TRBJ1-2; 7 bases agree with TRBD1. CDR3 length equals 14 residues. The V segment lost 6 bases and the J segment 4 bases; nucleotides outside the gene matches: 8. Germline lookup yields CDR1 SNHLY and CDR2 FYNNEI. The CDR3 sequence: CASSTTGASYGYTF. For the CDR3, the DNA is TGTGCCAGCAGCACCACAGGGGCCTCCTATGGCTACACCTTC.

The chain combines TRBV5-1 with TRBJ2-6; D gene uncertain. CDR1 is SGHRS, CDR2 YFSETQ, per germline. This CDR3 is 15 amino acids long. Trimming shortened V by 0 bases and J by 2 bases, and 6 bases separated the two germline ends. The CDR3 here is CASSLVTTGANVLTF. CDR3 coding DNA: TGCGCCAGCAGCTTGGTGACAACTGGGGCCAACGTCCTGACTTTC. Looking up the rest from reference TRBV5-1 and TRBJ2-6 gives the full variable domain: KAGVTQTPRYLIKTRGQQVTLSCSPISGHRSVSWYQQTPGQGLQFLFEYFSETQRNKGNFPGRFSGRQFSNSRSEMNVSTLELGDSALYLCASSLVTTGANVLTFGAGSRLTVL.

In its sample, this clonotype was seen once. A junction end diverges from the germline sequence, so it may reflect a read error. The V call is TRBV18, the J call TRBJ1-1; the D is unclear. This CDR3 has 17 residues. CDR1 is KGHSH, CDR2 LQKENI, per germline. The chain's CDR3 is CASSPIGSGRLNTGAFF. The CDR3 DNA follows: TGTGCCAGCTCACCAATTGGGTCGGGCAGGTTGAACACTGGAGCTTTCTTT.

This clonotype came up a few times. V and J are TRBV6-5 and TRBJ1-2; no clear D gene. The CDR3 sequence is 13 residues long. Per the germline V gene, CDR1 is MNHEY and CDR2 is SVGAGI. V lost 7 bases, J lost 5 bases, and 14 bases lay in between. CDR3 amino acids: CASTSQFPYGYTF. The CDR3 region has the DNA TGTGCCAGCACGTCCCAATTCCCTTATGGCTACACCTTC.

This clonotype was observed a handful of times. This chain joins TRBV27 and TRBJ2-1; D gene unclear. Per the germline V gene, CDR1 is MNHEY and CDR2 is SMNVEV (reference sequence). Trimming pared 8 bases from V and 4 bases from J, leaving 9 bases between. The CDR3 runs 12 residues. The CDR3 spells CASGSKYNEQFF. The DNA of the CDR3 is TGTGCCAGCGGGTCGAAATACAATGAGCAGTTCTTC.

The genes are TRBV20-1 and TRBJ2-7; 8 bases fit TRBD2. V lost 2 bases and J lost 5; bases outside the gene matches: 20. The germline V gene encodes CDR1 DFQATT and CDR2 SNEGSKA (reference sequence). The length of the CDR3 is 18 residues. The CDR3 spells CSARFYGGASHNSDEQYF. The CDR3 DNA follows: TGCAGTGCTAGATTTTACGGGGGGGCCTCTCATAATAGCGACGAGCAGTACTTC.

This sequence joins TRBV12-3 or TRBV12-4 and TRBJ2-7, with D uncertain. Between the trimmed V and J ends, which lost 4 bases and 3 bases, there was a span of 10 bases. The CDR3 is 13 amino acids. The CDR3 sequence: CASSSSWRYEQYF. The DNA for the CDR3 is TGTGCCAGCAGTTCATCTTGGCGCTACGAGCAGTACTTC.

CDR3 bases: TGCGCCAGCAGCTCCCCGGACAGGGGGCGCGGAATAAACACTGAAGCTTTCTTT. Translated: CASSSPDRGRGINTEAFF. The chain recombines TRBV5-1 with TRBJ1-1; TRBD1 matches 11 bases. V dropped 3 bases and J dropped 2; count of bases not matched to a gene: 12. The CDR3 contains 18 residues. Germline V gene sequence: CDR1 SGHRS, CDR2 YFSETQ.

There are a few counts of this clonotype. This chain links TRBV19 with TRBJ2-7, with 8 bases matching TRBD1. V lost 5 bases, J lost 1 base, and 7 bases stayed unmatched. CDR1 LNHDA and CDR2 SQIVND come from the germline V gene (reference sequence). CDR3 length: 15 amino acids. The CDR3 coding sequence is TGTGCCAGTAGTGGGTATCGACAGGGGTCCTACGAGCAGTACTTC. It specifies CASSGYRQGSYEQYF.

This clonotype has only a few counts. The chain employs TRBV5-1 and TRBJ2-5; unclear D gene. V lost 1 base and J lost 7, with 14 bases in between. CDR3 length: 14 residues. Germline-derived CDR1 and CDR2 are SGHRS and YFSETQ. The CDR3 DNA reads as TGCGCCAGCAGCTTGACCCAGGTCTCTGGGACCCAGTACTTC. This codes for CASSLTQVSGTQYF.

The chain employs TRBV5-1 and TRBJ2-2; D is unclear. Per the germline V gene, CDR1 is SGHRS and CDR2 is YFSETQ. V lost 6 bases and J lost 8, with 20 bases in between. CDR3 length: 15 residues. The DNA of the CDR3 is TGCGCCAGCATGGGGAAAGCCATCCCCGGGGGGGAGCTGTTTTTT. Translation: CASMGKAIPGGELFF.

This clonotype showed up just a few times. The chain has TRBV7-2 and TRBJ2-2; D possibly corresponds to TRBD2 (6 bases). Germline V gene data show CDR1 as SGHTA and CDR2 as FQGNSA. V gave up 1 base and J gave up 5 bases, with 14 bases separating them. This CDR3 spans 16 amino acids. The DNA of the CDR3 is TGTGCCAGCAGCTTAGTGAATCAGGGAGGTACCGGGGAGCTGTTTTTT. This translates into CASSLVNQGGTGELFF.

The sample holds many counts of this clonotype. The V call is TRBV7-2, the J call TRBJ2-7; D gene uncertain. The length of the CDR3 is 14 residues. CDR1 SGHTA and CDR2 FQGNSA come from the germline V gene. V gave up 4 bases and J gave up 3 bases, with 13 bases separating them. The CDR3 DNA is TGTGCCAGCAGCTCCGCGCCCTGGAACTACGAGCAGTACTTC. As protein: CASSSAPWNYEQYF.

The chain couples TRBV9 to TRBJ2-5, with D unclear. CDR3 size: 9 residues. Looked up from germline, CDR1 is SGDLS and CDR2 is YYNGEE. V was cut by 5 bases and J by 9 bases, with 5 bases left in between. DNA of the CDR3: TGTGCCAGCAGTTATGCCCAGTACTTC. Amino acids: CASSYAQYF.

The chain has TRBV10-3 and TRBJ2-1; a possible D gene is TRBD2 (5 bases). V lost 2 bases, J lost 5 bases, and 7 bases lay in between. The germline V gene has CDR1 ENHRY and CDR2 SYGVKD. This CDR3 is built from 13 residues. DNA for the CDR3: TGTGCCATCAGTGAGGAGGGTAACAATGAGCAGTTCTTC. Translated, it gives CAISEEGNNEQFF.

This clonotype was seen more than once but under ten times. This chain links TRBV11-2 with TRBJ2-7; 10 bases are shared with TRBD1. This CDR3 has 16 amino acids. V trimming: 2 bases; J trimming: 3 bases; junction bases outside the gene matches: 7. Germline CDR1 is SGHAT and CDR2 is FQNNGV. The CDR3 protein is CASSLLGQGLLYEQYF. The CDR3, as DNA: TGTGCCAGCAGCTTACTGGGACAGGGGCTACTCTACGAGCAGTACTTC.

This clonotype was counted between two and nine times. CDR3 in DNA: TGCGCCAGCAGCTCCCTAGCGGGGACCGCCTCCTACGAGCAGTACTTC. It codes for CASSSLAGTASYEQYF. This rearrangement joins TRBV5-1 to TRBJ2-7; TRBD2 aligns across 9 bases. The ends lost 3 bases at V and 0 bases at J; junction bases unmatched: 7. This CDR3 comprises 16 residues. Germline V gene sequence: CDR1 SGHRS, CDR2 YFSETQ.